The sequence of this TCR beta chain was determined in a study of CD8 T cells in Susac syndrome. Sequencing targeted TCR beta in T cells from blood (CD8+ and CD4+). The multiple sclerosis control group was made up of treatment-naive patients with stable or active relapsing-remitting disease. The CDR3 extends over 13 amino acids. Per germline, CDR1 LNHDA and CDR2 SQIVND (reference sequence). V lost 2 bases and J 7 bases, leaving 9 bases between the germline ends. With random hexamers, 0.5 to 1 ug RNA was reverse transcribed. Multiplex PCR with immunoSEQ amplified the TCR beta CDR3 across 54 Vbeta and 13 Jbeta. TCRdb used MiXCR to reprocess the immunoSEQ multiplex PCR reads, holding one entry per CDR3 protein. The data contain 65,000 to 80,000 distinct CDR3 sequences, around nine tenths of them seen just once; the ten biggest clones take up 0.5% to 0.6%.

This chain connects TRBV19 to TRBJ2-1; a possible D gene is TRBD1 (6 bases). The clonotype originates from a human donor with multiple sclerosis. The sample comprised CD8+ T cells from PBMCs. The DNA for the CDR3 is TGTGCCAGTAGTATAATGGGGGCTAATGAGCAGTTCTTC. Its translation is CASSIMGANEQFF.